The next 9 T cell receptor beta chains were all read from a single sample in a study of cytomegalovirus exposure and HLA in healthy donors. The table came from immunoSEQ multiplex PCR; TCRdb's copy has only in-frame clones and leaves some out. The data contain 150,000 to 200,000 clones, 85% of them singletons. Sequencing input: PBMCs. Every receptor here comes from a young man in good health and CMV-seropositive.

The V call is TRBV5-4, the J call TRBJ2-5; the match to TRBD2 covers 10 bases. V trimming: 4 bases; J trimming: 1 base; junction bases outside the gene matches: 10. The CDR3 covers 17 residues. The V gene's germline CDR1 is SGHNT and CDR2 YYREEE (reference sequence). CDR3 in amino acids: CASSPEVAGGTQETQYF. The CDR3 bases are TGTGCCAGCAGCCCAGAAGTAGCGGGGGGAACCCAAGAGACCCAGTACTTC.

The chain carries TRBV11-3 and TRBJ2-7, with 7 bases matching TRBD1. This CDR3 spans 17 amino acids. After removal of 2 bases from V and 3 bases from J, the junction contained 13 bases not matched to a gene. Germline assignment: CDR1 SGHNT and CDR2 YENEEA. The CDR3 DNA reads TGTGCCAGCAGCTTATGCCTCAGACAGGGAAATTACTACGAGCAGTACTTC. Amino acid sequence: CASSLCLRQGNYYEQYF.

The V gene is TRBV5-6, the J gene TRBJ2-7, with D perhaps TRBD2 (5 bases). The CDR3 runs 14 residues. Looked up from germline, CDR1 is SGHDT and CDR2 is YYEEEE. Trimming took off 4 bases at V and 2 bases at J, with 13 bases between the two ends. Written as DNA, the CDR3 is TGTGCCAGCAGCCCGGAGGTTTCGACCTACGAGCAGTACTTC. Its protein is CASSPEVSTYEQYF.

The CDR3 sequence is CASSEALKGGGISYEQYF. The CDR3 nucleotides read TGTGCCAGCAGTGAAGCGCTGAAGGGGGGGGGAATTTCCTACGAGCAGTACTTC. The chain couples TRBV6-1 to TRBJ2-7; D is perhaps TRBD2 (7 bases). This CDR3 comprises 18 residues. V shed 0 bases and J shed 1 base, with 19 bases lying between them. The germline gives CDR1 MNHNS, CDR2 SASEGT.

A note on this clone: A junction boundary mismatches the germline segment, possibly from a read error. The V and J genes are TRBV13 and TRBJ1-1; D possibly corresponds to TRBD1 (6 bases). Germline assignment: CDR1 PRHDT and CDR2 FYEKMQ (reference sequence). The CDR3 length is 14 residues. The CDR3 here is CASSVGQLSTEAFF. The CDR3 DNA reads TGTGCCAGCAGCGTAGGACAGCTGAGTACTGAAGCTTTCTTT. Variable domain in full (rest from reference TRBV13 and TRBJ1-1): AAGVIQSPRHLIKEKRETATLKCYPIPRHDTVYWYQQGPGQDPQFLISFYEKMQSDKGSIPDRFSAQQFSDYHSELNMSSLELGDSALYFCASSVGQLSTEAFFGQGTRLTVV.

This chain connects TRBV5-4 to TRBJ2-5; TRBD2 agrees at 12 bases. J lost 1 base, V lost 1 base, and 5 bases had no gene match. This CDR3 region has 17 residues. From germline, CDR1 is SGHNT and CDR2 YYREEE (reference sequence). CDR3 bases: TGTGCCAGCAGCTTGCCGGGACTAGCGGGCAGCCAAGAGACCCAGTACTTC. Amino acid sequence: CASSLPGLAGSQETQYF.

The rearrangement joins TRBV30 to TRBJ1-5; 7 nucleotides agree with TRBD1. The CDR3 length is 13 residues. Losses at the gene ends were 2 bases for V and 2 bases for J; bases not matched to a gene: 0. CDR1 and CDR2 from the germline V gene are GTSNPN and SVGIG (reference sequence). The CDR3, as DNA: TGTGCCTGGAGTACAGGGGGCAATCAGCCCCAGCATTTT. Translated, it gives CAWSTGGNQPQHF.

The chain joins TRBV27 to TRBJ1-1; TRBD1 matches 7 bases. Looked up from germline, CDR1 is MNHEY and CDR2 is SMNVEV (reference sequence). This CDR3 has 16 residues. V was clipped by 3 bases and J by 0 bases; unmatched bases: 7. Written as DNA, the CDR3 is TGTGCCAGCAGTTTGGGGACAGACCCCATGAACACTGAAGCTTTCTTT. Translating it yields CASSLGTDPMNTEAFF.

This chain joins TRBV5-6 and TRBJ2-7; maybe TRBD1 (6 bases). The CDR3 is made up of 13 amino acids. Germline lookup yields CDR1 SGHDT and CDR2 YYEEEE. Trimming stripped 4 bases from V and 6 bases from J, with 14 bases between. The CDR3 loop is CASSTNDRIEQYF. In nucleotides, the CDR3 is TGTGCCAGCAGCACCAACGACAGGATCGAGCAGTACTTC.